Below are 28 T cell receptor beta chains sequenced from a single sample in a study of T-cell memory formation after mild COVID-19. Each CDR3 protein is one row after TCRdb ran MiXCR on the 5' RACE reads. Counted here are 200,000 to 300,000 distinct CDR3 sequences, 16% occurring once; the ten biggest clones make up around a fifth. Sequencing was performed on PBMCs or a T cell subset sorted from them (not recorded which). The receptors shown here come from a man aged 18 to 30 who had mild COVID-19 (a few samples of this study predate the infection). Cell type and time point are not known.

This chain's CDR3 is CSSVVEGVSNQPQHF. As DNA, the CDR3 is TGCAGCAGCGTTGTTGAGGGGGTCAGCAATCAGCCCCAGCATTTT. The chain joins TRBV29-1 to TRBJ1-5; a possible D gene is TRBD1 (6 bases). V was shortened by 8 bases and J by 1 base, with 18 bases between the two germline ends. CDR1 is SQVTM and CDR2 is ANQGSEA in the germline V gene. The CDR3 has 15 amino acids.

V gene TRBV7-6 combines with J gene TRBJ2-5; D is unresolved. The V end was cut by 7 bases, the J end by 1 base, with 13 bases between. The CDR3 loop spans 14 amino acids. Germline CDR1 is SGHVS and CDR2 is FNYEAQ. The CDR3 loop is CASTLMSIQETQYF. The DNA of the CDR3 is TGTGCCAGCACCCTTATGTCGATCCAAGAGACCCAGTACTTC.

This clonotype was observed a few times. The CDR3 DNA reads as TGCAGTGCTAGGGCCCCCCGACAGGGCCAAGAGACCCAGTACTTC. It yields the protein CSARAPRQGQETQYF. The gene calls are TRBV20-1 and TRBJ2-5, with 7 positions matching TRBD1. Germline-derived CDR1 and CDR2 are DFQATT and SNEGSKA (reference sequence). V trimming: 3 bases; J trimming: 1 base; junction bases outside the gene matches: 8. The CDR3 has 15 residues.

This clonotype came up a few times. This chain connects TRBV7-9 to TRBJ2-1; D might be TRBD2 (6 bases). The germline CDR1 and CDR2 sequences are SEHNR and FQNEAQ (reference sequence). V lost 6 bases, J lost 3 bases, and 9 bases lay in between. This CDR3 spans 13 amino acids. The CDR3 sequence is CASSFSGYNEQFF. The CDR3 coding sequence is TGTGCCAGCAGTTTTAGCGGCTACAATGAGCAGTTCTTC.

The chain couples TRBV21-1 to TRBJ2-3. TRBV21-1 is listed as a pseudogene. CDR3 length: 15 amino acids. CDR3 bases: TGTGCCAGCAGCAAAGTCCGGGCTAGCACAGATACGCAGTATTTT. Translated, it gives CASSKVRASTDTQYF.

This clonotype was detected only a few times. In nucleotides, the CDR3 is TGTGCCAGCAGCGCCGGACAGGGGGCGCCGGAGCAGTACTTC. It is translated as CASSAGQGAPEQYF. The J gene is TRBJ2-7, the V gene TRBV9, with 11 nucleotides matching TRBD1. Germline V lookup: CDR1 SGDLS, CDR2 YYNGEE. V lost 3 bases, J lost 7 bases, and 6 bases stayed unmatched. CDR3 length: 14 amino acids.

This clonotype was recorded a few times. As DNA, the CDR3 is TGTGCCAGCAGCCAAGATCATCGTCAGGGGGCTTTCAATTCACCCCTCCACTTT. Translating gives CASSQDHRQGAFNSPLHF. The chain has TRBV4-2 and TRBJ1-6; 8 bases fit TRBD1. V was pared by 0 bases and J by 7 bases, with 11 bases of the junction left unmatched. This CDR3 is built from 18 residues. In germline, CDR1 is LGHNA, CDR2 YNFKEQ.

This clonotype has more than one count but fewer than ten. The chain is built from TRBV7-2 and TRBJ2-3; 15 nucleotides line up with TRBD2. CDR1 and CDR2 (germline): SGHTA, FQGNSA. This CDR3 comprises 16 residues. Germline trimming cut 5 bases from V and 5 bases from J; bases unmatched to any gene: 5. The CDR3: CASSPTGLAGGDTQYF. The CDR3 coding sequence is TGTGCCAGCAGCCCGACGGGACTAGCGGGGGGAGATACGCAGTATTTT.

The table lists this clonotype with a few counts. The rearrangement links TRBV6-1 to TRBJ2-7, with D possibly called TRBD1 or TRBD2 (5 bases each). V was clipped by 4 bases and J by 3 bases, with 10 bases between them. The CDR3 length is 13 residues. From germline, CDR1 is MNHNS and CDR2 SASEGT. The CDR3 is CASSVGANYEQYV. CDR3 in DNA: TGTGCCAGCAGTGTCGGGGCAAACTACGAGCAGTACGTC.

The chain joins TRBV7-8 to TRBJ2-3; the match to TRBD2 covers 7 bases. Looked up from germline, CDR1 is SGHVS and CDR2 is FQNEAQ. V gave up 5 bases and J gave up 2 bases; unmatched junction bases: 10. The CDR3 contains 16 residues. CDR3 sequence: CASSPGASGFTDTQYF. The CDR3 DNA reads TGTGCCAGCAGCCCCGGGGCTAGCGGTTTCACAGATACGCAGTATTTT.

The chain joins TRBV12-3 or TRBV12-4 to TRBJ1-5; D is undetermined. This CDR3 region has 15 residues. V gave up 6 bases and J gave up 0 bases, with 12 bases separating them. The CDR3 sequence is CASSLGSYSNQPQHF. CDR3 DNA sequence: TGTGCCAGCAGCTTGGGTAGCTATAGCAATCAGCCCCAGCATTTT.

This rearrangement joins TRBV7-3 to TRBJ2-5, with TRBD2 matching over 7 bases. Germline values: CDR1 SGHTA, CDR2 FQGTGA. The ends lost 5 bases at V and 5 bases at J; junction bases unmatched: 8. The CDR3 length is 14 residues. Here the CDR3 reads CASSPRGSGETQYF. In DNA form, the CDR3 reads TGTGCCAGCAGCCCGCGGGGTAGCGGGGAGACCCAGTACTTC. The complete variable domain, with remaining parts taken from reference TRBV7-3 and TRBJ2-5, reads GAGVSQTPSNKVTEKGKYVELRCDPISGHTALYWYRQSLGQGPEFLIYFQGTGAADDSGLPNDRFFAVRPEGSVSTLKIQRTERGDSAVYLCASSPRGSGETQYFGPGTRLLVL.

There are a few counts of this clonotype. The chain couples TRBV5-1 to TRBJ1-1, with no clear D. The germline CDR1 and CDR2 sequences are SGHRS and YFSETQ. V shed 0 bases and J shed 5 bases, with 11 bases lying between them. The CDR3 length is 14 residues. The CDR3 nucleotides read TGCGCCAGCAGCTTGGTGAACCTTGGGACTGAAGCTTTCTTT. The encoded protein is CASSLVNLGTEAFF.

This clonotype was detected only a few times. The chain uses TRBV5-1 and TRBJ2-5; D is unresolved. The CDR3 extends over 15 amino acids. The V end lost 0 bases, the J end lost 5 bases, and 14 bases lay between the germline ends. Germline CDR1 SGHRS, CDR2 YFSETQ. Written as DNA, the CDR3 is TGCGCCAGCAGCTTGGCGCTCCCAGTAACGGAGACCCAGTACTTC. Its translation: CASSLALPVTETQYF. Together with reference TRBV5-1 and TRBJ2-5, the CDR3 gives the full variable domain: KAGVTQTPRYLIKTRGQQVTLSCSPISGHRSVSWYQQTPGQGLQFLFEYFSETQRNKGNFPGRFSGRQFSNSRSEMNVSTLELGDSALYLCASSLALPVTETQYFGPGTRLLVL.

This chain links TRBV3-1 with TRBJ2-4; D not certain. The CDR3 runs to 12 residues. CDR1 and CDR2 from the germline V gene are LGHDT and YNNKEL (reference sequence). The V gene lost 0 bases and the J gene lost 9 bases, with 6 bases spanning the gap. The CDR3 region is CASSQDSGIQYF. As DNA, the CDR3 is TGTGCCAGCAGCCAAGATTCTGGCATTCAGTACTTC.

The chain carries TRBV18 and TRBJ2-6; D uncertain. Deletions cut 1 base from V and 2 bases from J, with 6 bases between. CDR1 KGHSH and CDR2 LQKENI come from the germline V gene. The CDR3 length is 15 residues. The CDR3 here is CASSPLGTGANVLTF. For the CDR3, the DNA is TGTGCCAGCTCACCACTGGGGACTGGGGCCAACGTCCTGACTTTC.

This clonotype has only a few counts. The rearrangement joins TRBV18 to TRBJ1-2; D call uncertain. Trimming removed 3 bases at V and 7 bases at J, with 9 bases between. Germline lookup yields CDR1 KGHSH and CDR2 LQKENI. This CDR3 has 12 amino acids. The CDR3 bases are TGTGCCAGCTCACCCAGCAGCGGTGGCTACACCTTC. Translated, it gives CASSPSSGGYTF.

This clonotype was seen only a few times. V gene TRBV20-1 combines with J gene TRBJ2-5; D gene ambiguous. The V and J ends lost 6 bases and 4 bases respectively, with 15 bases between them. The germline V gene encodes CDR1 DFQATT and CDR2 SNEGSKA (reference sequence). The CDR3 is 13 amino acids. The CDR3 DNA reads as TGCAGTGCCCTACATCTGTCCGGAGAGACCCAGTACTTC. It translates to CSALHLSGETQYF.

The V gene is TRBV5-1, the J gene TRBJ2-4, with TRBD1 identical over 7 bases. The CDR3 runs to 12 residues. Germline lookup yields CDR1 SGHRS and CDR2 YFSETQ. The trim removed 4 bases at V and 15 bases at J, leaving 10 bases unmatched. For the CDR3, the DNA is TGCGCCAGCAGCCTCGACAGGGATGTTTTGTACTTC. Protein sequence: CASSLDRDVLYF.

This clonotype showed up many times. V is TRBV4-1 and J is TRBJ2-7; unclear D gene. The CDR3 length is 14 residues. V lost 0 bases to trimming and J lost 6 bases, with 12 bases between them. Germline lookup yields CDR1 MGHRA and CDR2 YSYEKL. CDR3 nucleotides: TGCGCCAGCAGCCAAGACGCAGGAAGCATCGAGCAGTACGTC. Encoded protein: CASSQDAGSIEQYV.

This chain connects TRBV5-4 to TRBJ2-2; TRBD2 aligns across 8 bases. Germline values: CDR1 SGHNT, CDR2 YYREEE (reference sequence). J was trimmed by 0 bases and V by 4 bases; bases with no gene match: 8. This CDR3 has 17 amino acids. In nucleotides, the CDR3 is TGTGCCAGCAGCCGGACCACAGCGGGGGCGAACACCGGGGAGCTGTTTTTT. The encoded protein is CASSRTTAGANTGELFF.

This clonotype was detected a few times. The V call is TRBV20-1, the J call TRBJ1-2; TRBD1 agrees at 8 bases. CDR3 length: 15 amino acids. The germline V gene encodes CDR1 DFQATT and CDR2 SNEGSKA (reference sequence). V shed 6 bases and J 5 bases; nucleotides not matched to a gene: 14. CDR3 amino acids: CSAPDRDSLSYGYTF. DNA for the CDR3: TGCAGTGCCCCGGACAGGGACAGCCTTTCATATGGCTACACCTTC.

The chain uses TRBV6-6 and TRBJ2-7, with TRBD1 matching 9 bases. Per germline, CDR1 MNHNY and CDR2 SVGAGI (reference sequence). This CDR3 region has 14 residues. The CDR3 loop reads CASTSGTGSAMWDV. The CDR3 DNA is TGTGCCAGCACATCCGGGACAGGGTCAGCAATGTGGGACGTC.

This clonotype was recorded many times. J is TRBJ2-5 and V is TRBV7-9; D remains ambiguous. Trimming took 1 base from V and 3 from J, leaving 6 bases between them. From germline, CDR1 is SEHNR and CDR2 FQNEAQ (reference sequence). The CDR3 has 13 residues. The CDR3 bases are TGTGCCAGCAGCTTAGTCCCCGAAGAGACCCAGTACTTC. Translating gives CASSLVPEETQYF.

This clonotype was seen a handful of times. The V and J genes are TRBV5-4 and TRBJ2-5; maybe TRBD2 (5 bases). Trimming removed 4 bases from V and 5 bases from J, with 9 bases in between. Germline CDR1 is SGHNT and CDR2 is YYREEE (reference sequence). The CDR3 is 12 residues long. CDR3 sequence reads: CASSAREETQYF. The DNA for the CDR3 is TGTGCCAGCAGCGCTAGGGAGGAGACCCAGTACTTC.

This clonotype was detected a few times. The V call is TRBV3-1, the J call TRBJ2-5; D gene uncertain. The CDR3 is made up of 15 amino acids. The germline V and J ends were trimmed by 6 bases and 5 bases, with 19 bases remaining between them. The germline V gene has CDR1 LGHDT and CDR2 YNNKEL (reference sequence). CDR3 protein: CASSPGQTLGETQYF. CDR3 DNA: TGTGCCAGCAGTCCCGGGCAAACCTTAGGGGAGACCCAGTACTTC.

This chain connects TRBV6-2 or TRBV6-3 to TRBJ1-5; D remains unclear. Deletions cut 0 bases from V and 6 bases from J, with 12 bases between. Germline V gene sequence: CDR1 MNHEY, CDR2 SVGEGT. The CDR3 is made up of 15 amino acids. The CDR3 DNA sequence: TGTGCCAGCAGTTACTCGGGTTCCCCCGCTCAGCCCCAGCATTTT. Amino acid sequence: CASSYSGSPAQPQHF.

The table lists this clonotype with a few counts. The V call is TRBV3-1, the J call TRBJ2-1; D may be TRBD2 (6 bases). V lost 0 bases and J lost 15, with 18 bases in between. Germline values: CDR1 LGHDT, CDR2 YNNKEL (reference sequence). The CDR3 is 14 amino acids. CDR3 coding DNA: TGTGCCAGCAGCCAAGACGGCTTGGACTACCAGTCGTTCTTC. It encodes CASSQDGLDYQSFF.